The 7 T cell receptor beta chains below were found in one sample sequenced in a study of T cell repertoires in cytomegalovirus infection. MiXCR, run by TCRdb on the reads, gives a single entry per CDR3 protein. Of about 400,000 distinct CDR3 sequences listed, 15% to 20% were seen once; the top ten hold less than 9.5%. Source material: PBMCs. These receptors were taken from a human donor in good health (CMV status not recorded). Some clones in this sample may be carry-over from other donors' samples.

This clonotype was seen a few times. The chain employs TRBV3-1 and TRBJ2-3; perhaps TRBD2 as D (5 bases). The V end lost 4 bases, the J end lost 1 base, and 12 bases lay between the germline ends. The CDR3 loop spans 15 amino acids. Germline-derived CDR1 and CDR2 are LGHDT and YNNKEL (reference sequence). CDR3 DNA sequence: TGTGCCAGCAGCCGAGGGCCAGATGGCACAGATACGCAGTATTTT. It translates to CASSRGPDGTDTQYF.

This clonotype was seen a handful of times. The chain couples TRBV14 to TRBJ2-5; D is possibly TRBD2 (6 bases). Germline assignment: CDR1 SGHDN and CDR2 FVKESK. V shed 3 bases and J shed 2 bases, with 10 bases lying between them. The CDR3 consists of 14 residues. The DNA for the CDR3 is TGTGCCAGCAGCCAGGCGGGGCTGCAAGAGACCCAGTACTTC. Translation gives CASSQAGLQETQYF.

This clonotype has at least ten counts. V gene TRBV7-2 combines with J gene TRBJ2-1, with TRBD1 matching 8 bases. This CDR3 is built from 13 residues. CDR1 SGHTA and CDR2 FQGNSA come from the germline V gene. V trimming: 5 bases; J trimming: 5 bases; junction bases outside the gene matches: 2. The DNA for the CDR3 is TGTGCCAGCAGCCCGGGACAGGACAATGAGCAGTTCTTC. Its protein is CASSPGQDNEQFF. Filled out from reference TRBV7-2 and TRBJ2-1, the complete variable domain reads GAGVSQSPSNKVTEKGKDVELRCDPISGHTALYWYRQSLGQGLEFLIYFQGNSAPDKSGLPSDRFSAERTGGSVSTLTIQRTQQEDSAVYLCASSPGQDNEQFFGPGTRLTVL.

This clonotype was recorded at least ten times. V is TRBV7-9 and J is TRBJ2-1; possibly TRBD1 or TRBD2 for D (6 bases each). The V end was cut by 6 bases, the J end by 6 bases, with 12 bases between. CDR3 size: 13 residues. Germline CDR1 and CDR2: SEHNR and FQNEAQ (reference sequence). This chain's CDR3 is CASSRGGGNEQFF. CDR3 sequence (DNA): TGTGCCAGCAGTCGCGGAGGGGGCAATGAGCAGTTCTTC.

This clonotype was seen a few times. This chain joins TRBV6-6 and TRBJ1-5, with 9 bases identical to TRBD1. The V gene end was trimmed by 2 bases and the J gene end by 2 bases; junction bases not matched to a gene: 7. The CDR3 has 17 amino acids. CDR1 and CDR2 (germline): MNHNY, SVGAGI (reference sequence). Here the CDR3 reads CASSYTDRGIGNQPQHF. CDR3 DNA: TGTGCCAGCAGTTACACGGACAGGGGAATCGGCAATCAGCCCCAGCATTTT.

The rearrangement links TRBV4-3 to TRBJ2-3, with 9 bases matching TRBD1. This CDR3 comprises 16 residues. Germline V CDR1 and CDR2: LGHNA, YSLEER. Trimming took 2 bases from V and 1 from J; bases not matched to a gene: 4. The CDR3 loop is CASSQLQGAGTDTQYF. The CDR3, as DNA: TGCGCCAGCAGCCAATTACAGGGGGCAGGCACAGATACGCAGTATTTT.

This clonotype has a handful of counts. This chain uses TRBV2 with TRBJ1-2, with 8 bases identical to TRBD1. Germline V gene data show CDR1 as SNHLY and CDR2 as FYNNEI. Germline trimming cut 4 bases from V and 4 bases from J; bases unmatched to any gene: 5. The CDR3 is made up of 14 amino acids. The CDR3 DNA is TGTGCCAGCAGTGGCCGACAGGGGCCCTATGGCTACACCTTC. It codes for CASSGRQGPYGYTF.